One and the same sample provided the 26 T cell receptor beta chains below, sequenced in a study of tumor-infiltrating lymphocytes in primary liver carcinoma (dated 2017 in TCRdb). RNA from unsorted whole blood was extracted with TRIzol reagent, and germline DNA was obtained with the DNeasy Blood & Tissue kit. TCRdb shows the sequencer as Illumina HiSeq 2500. A constant-region primer and ProtoScript II reverse transcriptase were used to reverse-transcribe TCRbeta-specific cDNA from approximately 450 ng total RNA. Three nested multiplex PCR rounds, following a slightly modified ARM-PCR procedure, were used to build the TCRbeta libraries. The first two PCR rounds used multiplex TRBV1-TRBV30 forward primers with a Cbeta reverse primer, each for approximately 11 cycles. TCRdb reprocessed the public reads (quality trimming at Q25 with fastp, clone calling with MiXCR) and kept in-frame beta chains. Each record represents a unique CDR3 protein, reported with the most common genes and DNA among its rows. The sample has approximately 330,000 distinct CDR3 sequences on record, about 61% of them singletons. Together, the top ten hold about 6.5% of the sample.

Sequenced: peripheral blood. These receptor sequences come from a man between 35 and 55 years old with primary liver carcinoma and hepatitis B virus infection.

This clonotype was counted at least ten times. One junction end disagrees with the germline gene, perhaps due to a read error. This sequence joins TRBV6-6 and TRBJ2-5, with 9 bases lining up with TRBD1. CDR1 and CDR2 from the germline V gene are MNHNY and SVGAGI (reference sequence). The CDR3 totals 14 residues. Here the CDR3 reads CASSYLGPRTGVSF. Here the CDR3 DNA reads TGTGCCAGCAGTTACTTGGGTCCGAGGACAGGGGTTTCCTTC.

As concerns this clonotype: A much larger clone sits a single nucleotide away, making a read error possible. The chain recombines TRBV6-1 with TRBJ2-5; weak D call: TRBD1 (6 bases). From germline, CDR1 is MNHNS and CDR2 SASEGT. The CDR3 totals 15 residues. The CDR3: CASSGTQGYQETHYF. For the CDR3, the DNA is TGTGCCAGCAGTGGCACGCAGGGGTACCAAGAGACCCACTACTTC.

As concerns this clonotype: One junction end does not reproduce the germline sequence, and a read error may be involved. The rearrangement links TRBV10-1 to TRBJ2-3; D not resolved. Looked up from germline, CDR1 is WNHNN and CDR2 is SYGVQD (reference sequence). The CDR3 has 15 amino acids. CDR3 sequence (DNA): TGCGCCAGCAGTGAATCCGTACTACGCACAGATACGCAATATTTT. It encodes CASSESVLRTDTQYF.

On this clonotype itself: With a much larger clone just one base away, this may be a read error. The V call is TRBV6-2 or TRBV6-3, the J call TRBJ2-2, with D tentatively TRBD1 or TRBD2 (5 bases each). This CDR3 has 17 amino acids. Trimming took off 0 bases at V and 1 base at J, with 12 bases between the two ends. The germline gives CDR1 MNHEY, CDR2 SVGEGT. CDR3 in amino acids: CASSYSDMGRNTGELFF. DNA for the CDR3: TGTGCCAGCAGTTACTCGGACATGGGACGGAACACCGGGGAGCTGTTTTTT.

This clonotype was detected only a few times. The chain combines TRBV10-3 with TRBJ2-5; D may be TRBD2 (6 bases). Germline V lookup: CDR1 ENHRY, CDR2 SYGVKD. This CDR3 contains 13 residues. Trimming removed 8 bases at V and 1 base at J, with 11 bases between. The CDR3 spells CAISSGLQETQYF. CDR3 DNA sequence: TGTGCCATCTCCTCGGGACTCCAAGAGACCCAGTACTTC.

This clonotype was observed once. With a much larger clone just one base away, this may be a read error. This sequence joins TRBV7-9 and TRBJ2-7; 10 bases line up with TRBD2. Germline CDR1 reads SEHNR; CDR2 reads FQNEAQ (reference sequence). This CDR3 spans 15 amino acids. The CDR3 DNA reads TGTGCCAACAGCTCCCATCTAGCGGGAGTCGAAGAGCAGTACTTC. This encodes CANSSHLAGVEEQYF.

The genes are TRBV11-2 and TRBJ1-2; D call uncertain. The CDR3 runs 18 residues. The germline V gene encodes CDR1 SGHAT and CDR2 FQNNGV. The V gene lost 7 bases and the J gene lost 8 bases, with 32 bases spanning the gap. The CDR3 sequence: CASIPLSREARSLQGYTF. CDR3 nucleotide sequence: TGTGCCAGCATCCCACTCTCCCGAGAAGCCCGGTCCCTTCAGGGCTACACCTTC.

The rearrangement links TRBV7-9 to TRBJ2-7, with D uncertain. There are 12 residues in the CDR3. Germline-derived CDR1 and CDR2 are SEHNR and FQNEAQ (reference sequence). V was cut by 5 bases and J by 3 bases, with 8 bases left in between. CDR3 residues: CASSEPDYEQYF. The CDR3 nucleotides are TGTGCCAGCAGCGAACCCGACTACGAGCAGTACTTC. Complete variable domain (other parts from reference TRBV7-9 and TRBJ2-7): DTGVSQNPRHKITKRGQNVTFRCDPISEHNRLYWYRQTLGQGPEFLTYFQNEAQLEKSRLLSDRFSAERPKGSFSTLEIQRTEQGDSAMYLCASSEPDYEQYFGPGTRLTVT.

The V and J genes are TRBV7-9 and TRBJ2-1, with D possibly matching TRBD1 (5 bases). The length of the CDR3 is 15 residues. Trimming left V 5 bases short and J 5 bases short, with 16 bases between. CDR1 is SEHNR and CDR2 is FQNEAQ in the germline V gene (reference sequence). The CDR3 sequence: CASSDWGPGHNEQFF. The DNA of the CDR3 is TGTGCCAGCAGCGATTGGGGTCCAGGGCACAATGAGCAGTTCTTC. Filled out from reference TRBV7-9 and TRBJ2-1, the complete variable domain reads DTGVSQNPRHKITKRGQNVTFRCDPISEHNRLYWYRQTLGQGPEFLTYFQNEAQLEKSRLLSDRFSAERPKGSFSTLEIQRTEQGDSAMYLCASSDWGPGHNEQFFGPGTRLTVL.

The count of this clonotype is one. Compared with germline, one end of the junction differs, possibly owing to a read error. This chain connects TRBV4-2 to TRBJ2-5, with 15 bases matching TRBD2. CDR1 and CDR2 (germline): LGHNA, YNFKEQ. The CDR3 consists of 16 residues. The DNA of the CDR3 is TGTGCCAACAGCCAAGAGGGACTAGCGGGAGGAGAGACCCAGTACTTC. Protein: CANSQEGLAGGETQYF.

This clonotype showed up just once. The genes are TRBV29-1 and TRBJ1-1; a possible D gene is TRBD1 (5 bases). V gave up 7 bases and J gave up 5 bases, with 23 bases separating them. The CDR3 length is 15 residues. Per germline, CDR1 SQVTM and CDR2 ANQGSEA. The CDR3 nucleotides read TGCAGCGGGGAACAGGAAGGCTATCAGAAGACTGAAGCTTTCTTT. Translated: CSGEQEGYQKTEAFF. Combining the CDR3 with reference TRBV29-1 and TRBJ1-1 gives the whole variable domain SAVISQKPSRDICQRGTSLTIQCQVDSQVTMMFWYRQQPGQSLTLIATANQGSEATYESGFVIDKFPISRPNLTFSTLTVSNMSPEDSSIYLCSGEQEGYQKTEAFFGQGTRLTVV.

A word on this clonotype: Relative to the germline gene, one junction end is altered; a read error may explain this. The chain recombines TRBV11-2 with TRBJ2-1; a possible D gene is TRBD2 (5 bases). The CDR3 totals 15 residues. Germline CDR1 is SGHAT and CDR2 is FQNNGV. The CDR3 loop reads CASSLGSRRDNEQFF. The CDR3 DNA reads TGTGCTAGCAGCTTAGGGAGTCGGCGTGACAATGAGCAGTTCTTC.

Turning to this clonotype: An end of the junction differs from the germline gene, which may be a read error. The genes are TRBV11-2 and TRBJ2-1; TRBD2 is a possible D gene (5 bases). The CDR3 loop spans 12 amino acids. CDR1 and CDR2 (germline): SGHAT, FQNNGV. The DNA of the CDR3 is TGTGCCAGCACCCGAGAGGGAACTGAGCATTTCTTC. As protein: CASTREGTEHFF.

Of note for this clonotype: A much larger clone lies a single base off, so this may be a read error. The conserved phenylalanine or tryptophan is not found at the CDR3 terminus, so this likely reflects a read error. V and J are TRBV4-1 and TRBJ1-1; no definite D call. V shed 8 bases and J shed 0 bases, with 10 bases lying between them. This CDR3 has 13 amino acids. Germline CDR1 reads MGHRA; CDR2 reads YSYEKL. This chain's CDR3 is CASSAALNTEAFL. CDR3 coding DNA: TGCGCCAGCTCGGCGGCTCTGAACACTGAAGCTTTCCTT.

A note on this clonotype: This is likely a read error, given that the CDR3 carries no conserved phenylalanine or tryptophan at its end. The chain recombines TRBV29-1 with TRBJ2-1; tentatively, D is TRBD2 (6 bases). Germline V gene lookup returns CDR1 SQVTM and CDR2 ANQGSEA. CDR3 size: 12 residues. The CDR3 coding sequence is TGCAGCGTTCGTCGGGGAGGCAATGGGCAGTTCCTC. Protein sequence: CSVRRGGNGQFL.

On this clonotype: A single base separates this from a much larger clone, so it may be a read error. The chain joins TRBV6-2 or TRBV6-3 to TRBJ2-7; 8 nucleotides agree with TRBD1. The germline V gene has CDR1 MNHEY and CDR2 SVGEGT. The CDR3 length is 15 residues. CDR3 coding DNA: TGTGTCAGCAGCCCCGGGACAGGTGAAGCCTACGAGCAGTACTTC. Its translation: CVSSPGTGEAYEQYF.

This clonotype appeared once. Sequence at one end of the junction differs from germline and may be a read error. The V call is TRBV12-3 or TRBV12-4, the J call TRBJ2-5, with unresolved D. The CDR3 has 12 residues. In nucleotides, the CDR3 is TGTTCCAGCAGTTTGGCGCAAGAGACCCAGTACTTC. Translated, it gives CSSSLAQETQYF.

Remarks on this clonotype: The CDR3 carries no conserved terminal phenylalanine or tryptophan, so it likely arises from a read error. This chain connects TRBV19 to TRBJ2-5, with 8 nucleotides matching TRBD1. Losses at the gene ends were 3 bases for V and 5 bases for J; bases not matched to a gene: 11. The CDR3 is 16 amino acids. The germline CDR1 and CDR2 sequences are LNHDA and SQIVND (reference sequence). The CDR3 loop reads CASSILKPGGGETQYS. DNA for the CDR3: TGTGCCAGTAGTATCCTTAAACCAGGGGGCGGGGAGACCCAGTACTCC.

As to this clonotype: One end of the junction fails to match germline, which may point to a read error. This chain joins TRBV11-1 and TRBJ2-1, with 10 bases that match TRBD2. The germline V gene has CDR1 SGHAT and CDR2 FQDESV (reference sequence). The CDR3 is 17 amino acids. CDR3 DNA sequence: TGCGCCAGCAGCAAGAGCACTAGCGGGACATTCTACAATGAGCAGTTCTTC. Translation: CASSKSTSGTFYNEQFF. Full variable domain (remainder filled in from reference TRBV11-1 and TRBJ2-1): EAEVAQSPRYKITEKSQAVAFWCDPISGHATLYWYRQILGQGPELLVQFQDESVVDDSQLPKDRFSAERLKGVDSTLKIQPAELGDSAMYLCASSKSTSGTFYNEQFFGPGTRLTVL.

This clonotype was recorded many times. CDR3 in amino acids: CASTTREHNSYEQYF. CDR3 bases: TGTGCCAGCACTACTAGGGAACACAACTCCTACGAGCAGTACTTC. The genes are TRBV6-1 and TRBJ2-7; D possibly corresponds to TRBD2 (5 bases). CDR1 is MNHNS and CDR2 is SASEGT in the germline V gene. V shed 7 bases and J shed 0 bases, with 16 bases lying between them. The CDR3 consists of 15 residues.

For this clonotype: Likely a read error: the CDR3 ends without its conserved phenylalanine or tryptophan. The gene calls are TRBV11-2 and TRBJ2-7; D remains ambiguous. Germline CDR1 SGHAT, CDR2 FQNNGV. There are 13 residues in the CDR3. V lost 6 bases and J 4 bases, leaving 13 bases between the germline ends. DNA of the CDR3: TGTGCCAGCAGTTTAATGATTCGTTACGAGCAGTACCTC. It codes for CASSLMIRYEQYL.

The rearrangement uses TRBV5-4 and TRBJ2-7; D uncertain. V was trimmed by 3 bases and J by 0 bases, leaving 16 bases between them. This CDR3 is built from 16 residues. Germline V CDR1 and CDR2: SGHNT, YYREEE (reference sequence). CDR3 in DNA: TGTGCCAGCAGCTCACAAGGCCTGGACGACTCCTACGAGCAGTACTTC. It is translated as CASSSQGLDDSYEQYF. Complete variable domain (other parts from reference TRBV5-4 and TRBJ2-7): ETGVTQSPTHLIKTRGQQVTLRCSSQSGHNTVSWYQQALGQGPQFIFQYYREEENGRGNFPPRFSGLQFPNYSSELNVNALELDDSALYLCASSSQGLDDSYEQYFGPGTRLTVT.

Concerning this clonotype: This could be a read error, since a much larger clone is one nucleotide away. The V and J genes are TRBV6-2 or TRBV6-3 and TRBJ2-6; D possibly matches TRBD1 or TRBD2 (5 bases each). The CDR3 totals 13 residues. Germline V gene lookup returns CDR1 MNHEY and CDR2 SVGEGT. The CDR3: CASSYSGANVLIF. Here the CDR3 DNA reads TGTGCCAGCAGTTACTCCGGGGCCAACGTCCTGATTTTC.

Remarks on this clonotype: Given a much more abundant clone one base away, this may be a read error. This chain joins TRBV6-1 and TRBJ2-1; TRBD1 is a possible D gene (6 bases). The V end lost 5 bases, the J end lost 6 bases, and 17 bases lay between the germline ends. Germline CDR1 reads MNHNS; CDR2 reads SASEGT. This CDR3 is built from 15 residues. CDR3 sequence (DNA): TGTGCCAGCAGTAGCCGGGACATCCGGAGCAATGAGCAGTTCTTC. Amino acid sequence: CASSSRDIRSNEQFF.

In the case of this clonotype: A much larger clone differs from this one at a single base, so this may be a read error. The rearrangement links TRBV28 to TRBJ1-5, with TRBD1 matching over 7 bases. The CDR3 totals 16 residues. Germline V gene sequence: CDR1 MDHEN, CDR2 SYDVKM. The CDR3 region is CASSSHLQGSNQPLHF. DNA for the CDR3: TGTGCCAGCAGTTCTCATTTACAGGGGAGCAATCAGCCCCTGCATTTT.

Details on this clonotype: The CDR3 does not end in the conserved phenylalanine or tryptophan, so this is likely a read error. This chain joins TRBV4-1 and TRBJ2-1; tentatively, D is TRBD1 (6 bases). This CDR3 has 15 residues. From germline, CDR1 is MGHRA and CDR2 YSYEKL. The CDR3 DNA reads TGCGCCGGCAGCCCAAGCCCAGGGGACTACAATGAGCAGTTCTCC. Translated, it gives CAGSPSPGDYNEQFS.